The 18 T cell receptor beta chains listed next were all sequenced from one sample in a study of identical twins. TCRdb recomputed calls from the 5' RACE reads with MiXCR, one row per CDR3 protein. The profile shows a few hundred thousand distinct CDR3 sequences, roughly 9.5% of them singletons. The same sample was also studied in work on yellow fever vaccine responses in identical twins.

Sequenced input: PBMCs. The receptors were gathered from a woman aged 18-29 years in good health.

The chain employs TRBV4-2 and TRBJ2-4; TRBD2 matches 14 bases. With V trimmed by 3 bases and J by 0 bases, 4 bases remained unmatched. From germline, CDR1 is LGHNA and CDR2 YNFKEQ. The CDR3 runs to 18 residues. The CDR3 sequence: CASSQGLAGDVAKNIQYF. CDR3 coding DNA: TGTGCCAGCAGCCAGGGACTAGCGGGGGACGTAGCCAAAAACATTCAGTACTTC.

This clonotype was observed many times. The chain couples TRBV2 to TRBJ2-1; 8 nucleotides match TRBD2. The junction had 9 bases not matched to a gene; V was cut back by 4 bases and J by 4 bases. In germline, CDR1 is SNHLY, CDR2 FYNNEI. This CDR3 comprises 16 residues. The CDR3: CASSASPIAGYNEQFF. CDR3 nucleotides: TGTGCCAGCAGTGCTAGTCCCATAGCGGGGTACAATGAGCAGTTCTTC.

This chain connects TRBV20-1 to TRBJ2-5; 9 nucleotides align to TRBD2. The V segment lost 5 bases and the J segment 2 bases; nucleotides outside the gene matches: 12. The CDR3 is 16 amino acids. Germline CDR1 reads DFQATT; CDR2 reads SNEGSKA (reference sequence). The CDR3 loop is CSAGTPGLAVQETQYF. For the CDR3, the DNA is TGCAGTGCTGGAACTCCGGGACTAGCAGTTCAAGAGACCCAGTACTTC.

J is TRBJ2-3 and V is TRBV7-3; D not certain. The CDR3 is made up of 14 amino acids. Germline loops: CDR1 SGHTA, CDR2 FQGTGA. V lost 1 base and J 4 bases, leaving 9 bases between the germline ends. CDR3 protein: CASSLIGFADTQYF. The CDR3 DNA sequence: TGTGCCAGCAGCTTAATAGGGTTCGCAGATACGCAGTATTTT.

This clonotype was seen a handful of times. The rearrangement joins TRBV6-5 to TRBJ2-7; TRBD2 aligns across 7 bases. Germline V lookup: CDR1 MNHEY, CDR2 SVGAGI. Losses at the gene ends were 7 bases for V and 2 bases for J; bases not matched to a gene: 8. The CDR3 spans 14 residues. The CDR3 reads CASIWSGTTYEQYF. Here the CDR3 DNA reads TGTGCCAGCATTTGGAGCGGGACTACCTACGAGCAGTACTTC.

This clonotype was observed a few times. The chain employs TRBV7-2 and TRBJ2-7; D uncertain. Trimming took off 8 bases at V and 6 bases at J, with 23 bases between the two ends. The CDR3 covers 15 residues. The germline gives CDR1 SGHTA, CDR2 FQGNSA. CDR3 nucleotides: TGTGCCAGCGCACACTTTGGATCCTCCCCCTCCGAGCAGTACTTC. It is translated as CASAHFGSSPSEQYF.

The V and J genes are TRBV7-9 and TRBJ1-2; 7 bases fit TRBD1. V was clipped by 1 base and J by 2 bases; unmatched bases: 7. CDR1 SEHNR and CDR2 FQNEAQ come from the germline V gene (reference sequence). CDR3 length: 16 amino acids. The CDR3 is CASSLGRGGSNYGYTF. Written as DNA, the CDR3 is TGTGCCAGCAGCTTAGGCAGGGGGGGATCCAACTATGGCTACACCTTC.

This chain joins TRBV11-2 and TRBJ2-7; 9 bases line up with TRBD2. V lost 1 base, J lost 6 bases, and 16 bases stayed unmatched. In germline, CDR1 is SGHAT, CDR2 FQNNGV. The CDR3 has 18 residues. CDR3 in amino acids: CASSLVKLAGLISGEQYF. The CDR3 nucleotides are TGTGCCAGCAGCTTAGTGAAGCTAGCGGGATTAATTTCGGGCGAGCAGTACTTC.

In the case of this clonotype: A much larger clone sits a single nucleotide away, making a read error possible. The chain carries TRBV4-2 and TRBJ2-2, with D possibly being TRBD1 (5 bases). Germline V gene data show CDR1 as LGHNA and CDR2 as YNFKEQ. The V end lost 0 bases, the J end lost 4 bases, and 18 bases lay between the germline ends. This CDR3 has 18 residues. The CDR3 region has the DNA TGTGCCAGCAGCCAAGATCTTATAGGCAGGGATGTCACCGGGGAGCTGTTTTTT. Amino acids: CASSQDLIGRDVTGELFF.

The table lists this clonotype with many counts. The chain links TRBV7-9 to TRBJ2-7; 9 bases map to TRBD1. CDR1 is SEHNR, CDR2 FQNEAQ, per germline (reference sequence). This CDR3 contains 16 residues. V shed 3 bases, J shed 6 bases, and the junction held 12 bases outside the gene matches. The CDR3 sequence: CASSFSPGQGSGEQYF. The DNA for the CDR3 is TGTGCCAGCAGCTTTTCCCCGGGACAGGGATCGGGCGAGCAGTACTTC.

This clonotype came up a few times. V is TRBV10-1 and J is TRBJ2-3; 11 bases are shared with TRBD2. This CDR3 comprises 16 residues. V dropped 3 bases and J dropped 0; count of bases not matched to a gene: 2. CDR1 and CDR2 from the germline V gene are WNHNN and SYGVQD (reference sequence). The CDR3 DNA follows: TGCGCCAGCAGTGACCGGACTAGCGGGAGCACAGATACGCAGTATTTT. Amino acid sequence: CASSDRTSGSTDTQYF.

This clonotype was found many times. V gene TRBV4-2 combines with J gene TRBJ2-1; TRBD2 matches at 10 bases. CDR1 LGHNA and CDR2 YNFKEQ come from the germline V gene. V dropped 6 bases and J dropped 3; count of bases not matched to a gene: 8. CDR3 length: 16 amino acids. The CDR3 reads CASSSKREGDYNEQFF. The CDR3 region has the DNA TGTGCCAGCAGTTCGAAGCGGGAGGGCGACTACAATGAGCAGTTCTTC.

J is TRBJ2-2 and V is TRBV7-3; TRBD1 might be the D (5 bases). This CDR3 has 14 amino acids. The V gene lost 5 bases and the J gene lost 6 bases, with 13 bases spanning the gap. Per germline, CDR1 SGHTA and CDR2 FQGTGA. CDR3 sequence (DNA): TGTGCCAGCAGCCTAATTCAGGGTCCCGGGGAGCTGTTTTTT. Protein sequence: CASSLIQGPGELFF.

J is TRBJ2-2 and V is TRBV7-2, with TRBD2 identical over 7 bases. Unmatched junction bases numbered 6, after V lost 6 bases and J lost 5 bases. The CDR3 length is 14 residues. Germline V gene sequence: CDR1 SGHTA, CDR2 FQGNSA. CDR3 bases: TGTGCCAGCAGGGGGGGGACGGTGACCGGGGAGCTGTTTTTT. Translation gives CASRGGTVTGELFF. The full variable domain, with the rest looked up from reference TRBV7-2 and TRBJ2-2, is GAGVSQSPSNKVTEKGKDVELRCDPISGHTALYWYRQSLGQGLEFLIYFQGNSAPDKSGLPSDRFSAERTGGSVSTLTIQRTQQEDSAVYLCASRGGTVTGELFFGEGSRLTVL.

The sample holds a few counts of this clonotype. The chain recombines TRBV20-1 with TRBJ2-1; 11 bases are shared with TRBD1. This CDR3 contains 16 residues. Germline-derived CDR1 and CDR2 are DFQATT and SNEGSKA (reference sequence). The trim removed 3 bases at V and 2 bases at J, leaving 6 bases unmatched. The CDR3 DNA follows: TGCAGTGCTAGCGCATCGGACAGGGGGCCCTACAATGAGCAGTTCTTC. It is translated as CSASASDRGPYNEQFF.

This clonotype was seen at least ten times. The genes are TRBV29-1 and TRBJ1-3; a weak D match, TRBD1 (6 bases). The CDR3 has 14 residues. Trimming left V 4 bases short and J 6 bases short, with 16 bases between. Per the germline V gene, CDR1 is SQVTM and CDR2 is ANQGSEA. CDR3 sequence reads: CSVGGTGGVNTIYF. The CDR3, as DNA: TGCAGCGTTGGAGGGACGGGGGGCGTAAACACCATATATTTT.

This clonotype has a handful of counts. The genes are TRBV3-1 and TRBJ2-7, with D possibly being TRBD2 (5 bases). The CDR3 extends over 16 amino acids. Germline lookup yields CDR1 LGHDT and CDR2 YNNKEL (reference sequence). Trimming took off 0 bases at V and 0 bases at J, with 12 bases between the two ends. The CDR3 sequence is CASSQERATSSYEQYF. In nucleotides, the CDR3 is TGTGCCAGCAGCCAAGAAAGGGCTACTAGCTCCTACGAGCAGTACTTC.

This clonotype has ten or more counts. The CDR3 bases are TGTGCCAGCAGCTTGGAGGCCCTGAACACCGGGGAGCTGTTTTTT. Translating it yields CASSLEALNTGELFF. The rearrangement links TRBV5-5 to TRBJ2-2; the D is unclear. Germline CDR1 is SGHKS and CDR2 is YYEKEE (reference sequence). This CDR3 has 15 residues. V was cut by 0 bases and J by 1 base, with 7 bases left in between.